The 6 T cell receptor beta chains in this list originate from one sample, sequenced in a study of blood T cell repertoires in COVID-19 (dated by TCRdb to the early 2020s). The method behind the library was the immunoSEQ multiplex PCR assay. Entries here come from immuneACCESS through TCRdb and include only in-frame sequences with V and J called. Some clones fail to appear in such tables; in the studies checked, an unresolved V gene covers under half of the shortfall, and the cause of the remainder is unknown. The sample yields about 200,000 clones; 75% to 85% were counted once. The top ten clonotypes cover about 13% of the sample. Specimen: peripheral blood. These receptors originate from a human donor in a cohort sampled during active COVID-19.

The V and J genes are TRBV4-1 and TRBJ2-1; 10 bases line up with TRBD2. The V gene end was trimmed by 1 base and the J gene end by 4 bases; junction bases not matched to a gene: 4. Germline CDR1 and CDR2: MGHRA and YSYEKL. The CDR3 contains 16 residues. The CDR3 region has the DNA TGCGCCAGCAGCCAAGTGCTAGCGGGAGATTACAATGAGCAGTTCTTC. Its protein is CASSQVLAGDYNEQFF.

This chain links TRBV7-3 with TRBJ2-3, with 8 bases that match TRBD2. The V and J ends lost 4 bases and 6 bases, in that order; junction bases with no gene match: 9. The CDR3 spans 15 residues. Germline V CDR1 and CDR2: SGHTA, FQGTGA. This CDR3 is CASSSSGTRGDTQYF. CDR3 nucleotides: TGTGCCAGCAGCTCCTCCGGGACTAGGGGGGATACGCAGTATTTT.

This clone has more than one count but fewer than ten. The chain carries TRBV29-1 and TRBJ1-2, with D unresolved. Germline V gene lookup returns CDR1 SQVTM and CDR2 ANQGSEA. V was trimmed by 2 bases and J by 7 bases, leaving 14 bases between them. The CDR3 covers 13 residues. The CDR3 nucleotides read TGCAGCGTTGAATACCTCGGAGGGTCTGGCTACACCTTC. Its translation is CSVEYLGGSGYTF.

The J gene is TRBJ1-6, the V gene TRBV6-6; perhaps TRBD1 as D (5 bases). V dropped 5 bases and J dropped 7 bases, with 15 bases sitting between them. Germline CDR1 MNHNY, CDR2 SVGAGI (reference sequence). This CDR3 region has 15 residues. CDR3 residues: CASSTLGGSNSPLHF. DNA of the CDR3: TGTGCCAGCAGTACTCTCGGGGGATCAAATTCACCCCTCCACTTT.

This clone was counted a few times. The chain's CDR3 is CASSYSKSSYLYEQYF. CDR3 DNA sequence: TGTGCCAGCAGTTACTCGAAATCTAGCTACTTATACGAGCAGTACTTC. The V call is TRBV6-5, the J call TRBJ2-7, with D possibly TRBD2 on 5 matching bases. Germline CDR1 and CDR2: MNHEY and SVGAGI. Trimming shortened V by 0 bases and J by 4 bases, and 16 bases separated the two germline ends. CDR3 length equals 16 residues.

This chain joins TRBV2 and TRBJ1-2, with TRBD1 matching over 7 bases. V dropped 4 bases and J dropped 10; count of bases not matched to a gene: 3. The CDR3 runs to 11 residues. Germline V gene lookup returns CDR1 SNHLY and CDR2 FYNNEI. CDR3 DNA sequence: TGTGCCAGCAGTGCGGGACAGCTCTACACCTTC. Encoded protein: CASSAGQLYTF.